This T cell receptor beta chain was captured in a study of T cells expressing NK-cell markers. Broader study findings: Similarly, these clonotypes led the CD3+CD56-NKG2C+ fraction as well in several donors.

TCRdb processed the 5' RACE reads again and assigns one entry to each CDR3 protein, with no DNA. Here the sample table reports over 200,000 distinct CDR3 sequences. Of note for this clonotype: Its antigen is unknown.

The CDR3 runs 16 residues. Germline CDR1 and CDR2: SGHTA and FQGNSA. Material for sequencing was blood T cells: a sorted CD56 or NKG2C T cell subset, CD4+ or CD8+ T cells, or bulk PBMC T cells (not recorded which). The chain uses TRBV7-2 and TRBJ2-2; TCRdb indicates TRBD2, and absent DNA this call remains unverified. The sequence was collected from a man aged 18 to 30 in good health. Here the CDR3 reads CASSARGAGGHGELFF.